Included here is one T cell receptor beta chain sequence, with context. This sample was taken from a study of early T cells in non-severe SARS-CoV-2 infection. The CDR3 sequence is 15 residues long. V dropped 0 bases and J dropped 1; count of bases not matched to a gene: 4. Germline V gene data show CDR1 as DFQATT and CDR2 as SNEGSKA (reference sequence). Individually, cDNA molecules had unique molecular identifiers attached to them. TCRdb re-derived calls from the 5' RACE reads in MiXCR, one entry per CDR3 protein. The repertoire consists of about 70,000 distinct CDR3 sequences, with about 12% occurring once and the leading ten covering 1.3%.

The sequencing input was whole blood. This chain connects TRBV20-1 to TRBJ2-5; 8 bases fit TRBD2. This clonotype originated in an adult who was a healthcare worker with PCR-confirmed SARS-CoV-2 infection or an uninfected control (not recorded which). CDR3 amino acids: CSARDRTSGQETQYF. The CDR3, as DNA: TGCAGTGCTAGAGATAGAACTAGCGGCCAAGAGACCCAGTACTTC.